This T cell receptor beta chain was profiled in a study of T cells after posttransplantation cyclophosphamide. Whole-study results and caveats: Donor CD8+ memory clones often dominated recipient blood repertoires at later times.

A remark on this clone: The target antigen is unknown.

A marrow graft followed busulfan-fludarabine conditioning, with cyclophosphamide on days +3 and +4. TCRdb's copy holds only in-frame clones and misses some; the assay was immunoSEQ multiplex PCR. In the table there are around 10,000 clones, around 85% of which are singletons. This CDR3 comprises 14 residues. The J segment lost 9 bases and the V segment lost 6 bases, leaving 5 bases of the junction unmatched. Per germline, CDR1 MNHEY and CDR2 SVGAGI. The rearrangement joins TRBV6-5 to TRBJ2-1, with 13 bases matching TRBD2. The starting material was PBMCs, obtained around 2,000 days after allogeneic stem cell transplant with posttransplant cyclophosphamide. This receptor was taken from a female patient aged 50-59 years who received an allogeneic stem cell transplant from a related donor, was CMV-positive, and had no GVHD. Some T cells here may be from the graft donor. DNA of the CDR3: TGTGCCAGCAGCCCGACTAGCGGGAGGTCTGAGCAGTTCTTC. It translates to CASSPTSGRSEQFF.